Listed here are 24 T cell receptor beta chains from one sample, sequenced in a study of blood T cells in healthy people across ages. A second roughly 6 to 11 cycle PCR used barcoded and J-beta primers. From the 5' RACE reads, TCRdb called clonotypes with MiXCR, one entry per CDR3 protein. Of nearly 1 million distinct CDR3 sequences in the sample, roughly 51% are singletons; the top ten hold 20% to 25%. Source material: blood. These receptors came from a woman aged 55-70 years in good health.

This clonotype has more than one count but fewer than ten. The chain joins TRBV20-1 to TRBJ2-7; 7 positions match TRBD1. Trimming took 5 bases from V and 3 from J; bases not matched to a gene: 7. This CDR3 is 13 amino acids long. Germline V gives CDR1 DFQATT, CDR2 SNEGSKA (reference sequence). The CDR3 sequence: CSAVRQGHYEQYF. Written as DNA, the CDR3 is TGCAGTGCTGTTCGACAGGGCCACTACGAGCAGTACTTC.

The sample holds one count of this clonotype. The chain is built from TRBV6-2 or TRBV6-3 and TRBJ1-2; 9 bases fit TRBD1. The germline CDR1 and CDR2 sequences are MNHEY and SVGEGT. J lost 4 bases, V lost 5 bases, and 11 bases had no gene match. The CDR3 runs to 16 residues. The DNA of the CDR3 is TGTGCCAGCAGTCTTCCCGGGACAGGGTTCGTCTATGGCTACACCTTC. It translates to CASSLPGTGFVYGYTF.

The J gene is TRBJ1-1, the V gene TRBV20-1; 7 bases line up with TRBD1. The CDR3 has 10 residues. V dropped 6 bases and J dropped 11; count of bases not matched to a gene: 6. Looked up from germline, CDR1 is DFQATT and CDR2 is SNEGSKA (reference sequence). This CDR3 reads CSAFSGGAFF. The CDR3 nucleotides are TGCAGTGCGTTCTCAGGGGGGGCTTTCTTT.

The genes are TRBV14 and TRBJ2-4; no reliable D call. Trimming took off 4 bases at V and 7 bases at J, with 14 bases between the two ends. Per the germline V gene, CDR1 is SGHDN and CDR2 is FVKESK. The CDR3 covers 14 residues. CDR3 nucleotides: TGTGCCAGCAGCCGGGCCCTGGTGGGGAACATTCAGTACTTC. Translated, it gives CASSRALVGNIQYF.

The chain employs TRBV6-5 and TRBJ2-7; D unclear. Trimming cost V 7 bases and J 2 bases, with 12 bases left between them. This CDR3 is built from 13 residues. Germline CDR1 is MNHEY and CDR2 is SVGAGI. CDR3 sequence: CASTRRGPYEQYF. In DNA form, the CDR3 reads TGTGCCAGCACTCGACGTGGGCCCTACGAGCAGTACTTC.

V usage is TRBV9 and J usage is TRBJ1-2, with TRBD1 identical over 7 bases. CDR3 size: 15 residues. Germline values: CDR1 SGDLS, CDR2 YYNGEE. Germline trimming cut 0 bases from V and 5 bases from J; bases unmatched to any gene: 7. CDR3 protein: CASSVGEGAGYGYTF. In nucleotides, the CDR3 is TGTGCCAGCAGCGTAGGCGAGGGGGCGGGGTATGGCTACACCTTC.

V and J are TRBV20-1 and TRBJ2-4; tentatively, D is TRBD1 (5 bases). This CDR3 region has 13 residues. V lost 8 bases and J lost 0, with 11 bases in between. From germline, CDR1 is DFQATT and CDR2 SNEGSKA (reference sequence). CDR3 bases: TGCAGTACCCCGCAGGGAGCCAAAAACATTCAGTACTTC. Residues: CSTPQGAKNIQYF.

J is TRBJ2-1 and V is TRBV9; 10 positions match TRBD2. The junction had 7 bases not matched to a gene; V was cut back by 4 bases and J by 9 bases. Germline CDR1 SGDLS, CDR2 YYNGEE. The CDR3 has 14 residues. The CDR3 is CASSRTSGTIEQFF. The CDR3 DNA is TGTGCCAGCAGCCGAACTAGCGGGACAATTGAGCAGTTCTTC.

J is TRBJ2-3 and V is TRBV2, with TRBD1 matching 7 bases. With 8 bases clipped from V and 4 bases from J, the junction kept 6 bases outside the gene matches. CDR3 length: 13 amino acids. Germline CDR1 SNHLY, CDR2 FYNNEI. CDR3 in DNA: TGTGCCAGCGTCTCGACAGGGCCAGATACGCAGTATTTT. Translation: CASVSTGPDTQYF.

This clonotype was detected ten times or more. The chain joins TRBV7-2 to TRBJ2-7, with TRBD2 identical over 8 bases. This CDR3 is 14 amino acids long. With 1 base clipped from V and 5 bases from J, the junction kept 4 bases outside the gene matches. CDR1 is SGHTA and CDR2 is FQGNSA in the germline V gene. CDR3 loop: CASSLGLASDEQYF. CDR3 nucleotides: TGTGCCAGCAGCTTAGGACTAGCGAGCGACGAGCAGTACTTC. Looking up the rest from reference TRBV7-2 and TRBJ2-7 gives the full variable domain: GAGVSQSPSNKVTEKGKDVELRCDPISGHTALYWYRQSLGQGLEFLIYFQGNSAPDKSGLPSDRFSAERTGGSVSTLTIQRTQQEDSAVYLCASSLGLASDEQYFGPGTRLTVT.

This clonotype has just one count. This may come from a read error, since a much larger clone is one base off. This chain links TRBV7-2 with TRBJ2-3; D unclear. V gave up 2 bases and J gave up 0 bases, with 6 bases separating them. Germline-derived CDR1 and CDR2 are SGHTA and FQGNSA. The CDR3 spans 14 residues. The CDR3 region has the DNA TGTGCCAGCAGCTTAAGGTACAGCACAGATACGCAGTATTTT. Protein sequence: CASSLRYSTDTQYF. Full variable domain (rest looked up from reference TRBV7-2 and TRBJ2-3): GAGVSQSPSNKVTEKGKDVELRCDPISGHTALYWYRQSLGQGLEFLIYFQGNSAPDKSGLPSDRFSAERTGGSVSTLTIQRTQQEDSAVYLCASSLRYSTDTQYFGPGTRLTVL.

In DNA, the CDR3 is TGTGCCAGCGACCAGGGGGACGAGCAGTACTTC. Translation gives CASDQGDEQYF. V usage is TRBV10-3 and J usage is TRBJ2-4, with 7 bases matching TRBD1. The better agreement between TRBJ2-7 and the DNA end casts doubt on the J call. Per the germline V gene, CDR1 is ENHRY and CDR2 is SYGVKD. The CDR3 is 11 residues long.

This clonotype was observed a handful of times. The chain couples TRBV11-2 to TRBJ2-1; 9 nucleotides line up with TRBD2. Germline CDR1 reads SGHAT; CDR2 reads FQNNGV. CDR3 size: 16 residues. The V gene end was trimmed by 5 bases and the J gene end by 0 bases; junction bases not matched to a gene: 5. CDR3 sequence: CASSPLAGSSYNEQFF. As DNA, the CDR3 is TGTGCCAGCAGCCCACTAGCGGGTAGCTCCTACAATGAGCAGTTCTTC.

This rearrangement joins TRBV18 to TRBJ2-1; either TRBD1 or TRBD2 may supply D (5 bases each). The germline CDR1 and CDR2 sequences are KGHSH and LQKENI. The ends were cut back, 3 bases at V and 7 bases at J, with 19 bases in the middle. The CDR3 totals 16 residues. The CDR3 is CASSPGGQRGGNEQFF. In DNA form, the CDR3 reads TGTGCCAGCTCACCTGGGGGTCAACGGGGCGGGAATGAGCAGTTCTTC.

The chain couples TRBV20-1 to TRBJ2-7; 8 bases are a match to TRBD2. This CDR3 has 14 residues. Trimming removed 1 base from V and 2 bases from J; junction bases left unmatched: 4. The germline V gene has CDR1 DFQATT and CDR2 SNEGSKA (reference sequence). For the CDR3, the DNA is TGCAGTGCTAGAGGGGCGGGAGGCGCCTACGAGCAGTACTTC. Residues: CSARGAGGAYEQYF.

This sequence joins TRBV3-1 and TRBJ1-2; D unresolved. The CDR3 has 15 amino acids. Germline V CDR1 and CDR2: LGHDT, YNNKEL (reference sequence). Trimming left V 2 bases short and J 0 bases short, with 10 bases between. This chain's CDR3 is CASSQRQIPNYGYTF. The CDR3 region has the DNA TGTGCCAGCAGCCAACGACAAATCCCTAACTATGGCTACACCTTC.

The rearrangement links TRBV18 to TRBJ1-2; D perhaps matches TRBD1 (5 bases). The length of the CDR3 is 13 residues. Germline V gene lookup returns CDR1 KGHSH and CDR2 LQKENI. The ends were cut back, 6 bases at V and 3 bases at J, with 11 bases in the middle. The CDR3 spells CASSSRGDYGYTF. The CDR3, as DNA: TGTGCCAGCTCGTCGAGGGGCGACTATGGCTACACCTTC.

V gene TRBV2 combines with J gene TRBJ1-2, with D tentatively TRBD1 (5 bases). Germline loops: CDR1 SNHLY, CDR2 FYNNEI. The V gene lost 6 bases and the J gene lost 6 bases, with 11 bases spanning the gap. The CDR3 length is 12 residues. The CDR3 DNA follows: TGTGCCAGCAGAAGGGACTTAAATGGCTACACCTTC. As protein: CASRRDLNGYTF.

The chain is built from TRBV9 and TRBJ2-3; 8 nucleotides agree with TRBD2. Germline values: CDR1 SGDLS, CDR2 YYNGEE. The CDR3 runs 13 residues. This chain's CDR3 is CASGNKSTDTQYF. The CDR3 DNA sequence: TGTGCTAGCGGGAACAAGAGCACAGATACGCAGTATTTT.

The rearrangement links TRBV29-1 to TRBJ1-5; possible D gene TRBD1, 6 bases. CDR3 size: 14 residues. V lost 6 bases to trimming and J lost 0 bases, with 12 bases between them. Per the germline V gene, CDR1 is SQVTM and CDR2 is ANQGSEA. CDR3 residues: CSVKKGDSNQPQHF. The CDR3 nucleotides read TGCAGCGTCAAAAAGGGGGATAGCAATCAGCCCCAGCATTTT.

CDR3 in amino acids: CSARVEGVPSSSYEQYF. CDR3 bases: TGCAGTGCTAGAGTTGAGGGAGTGCCTAGCAGCTCCTACGAGCAGTACTTC. This chain joins TRBV20-1 and TRBJ2-7; a weak D match, TRBD2 (5 bases). CDR3 length: 17 residues. The V end lost 1 base, the J end lost 0 bases, and 19 bases lay between the germline ends. CDR1 is DFQATT, CDR2 SNEGSKA, per germline (reference sequence).

The chain joins TRBV4-1 to TRBJ2-3, with TRBD2 identical over 8 bases. Trimming removed 4 bases from V and 0 bases from J; junction bases left unmatched: 9. Germline assignment: CDR1 MGHRA and CDR2 YSYEKL. This CDR3 is 17 amino acids long. The CDR3 protein is CASSPQPTSGSTDTQYF. The CDR3 coding sequence is TGCGCCAGCAGCCCCCAGCCAACTAGCGGAAGCACAGATACGCAGTATTTT.

At least ten counts were recorded for this clonotype. V gene TRBV11-2 combines with J gene TRBJ2-7, with 12 bases fitting TRBD2. CDR3 size: 16 residues. V was pared by 5 bases and J by 2 bases, with 7 bases of the junction left unmatched. Germline-derived CDR1 and CDR2 are SGHAT and FQNNGV. The CDR3 bases are TGTGCCAGCAGCCGCGGGACTAGCGGGCGACCCTACGAGCAGTACTTC. Encoded protein: CASSRGTSGRPYEQYF. Using reference TRBV11-2 and TRBJ2-7 for the parts outside the CDR3, the full variable domain is EAGVAQSPRYKIIEKRQSVAFWCNPISGHATLYWYQQILGQGPKLLIQFQNNGVVDDSQLPKDRFSAERLKGVDSTLKIQPAKLEDSAVYLCASSRGTSGRPYEQYFGPGTRLTVT.

This clonotype was seen a few times. The chain combines TRBV30 with TRBJ2-5; weak D call: TRBD1 (5 bases). Trimming stripped 2 bases from V and 6 bases from J, with 16 bases between. Germline assignment: CDR1 GTSNPN and CDR2 SVGIG (reference sequence). This CDR3 has 14 residues. In DNA, the CDR3 is TGTGCCTGGAGTCCCGGCAGGGATTTGAAGACCCAGTACTTC. This gives the protein CAWSPGRDLKTQYF.